The rows below give T cell receptor beta chains drawn from one sample of a study of blood T cell repertoires in COVID-19. Method: immunoSEQ multiplex PCR; TCRdb's copy keeps in-frame clones and lacks some. This table has 57,000 or so clones, roughly 80% appearing once. The sample consisted of peripheral blood. These receptors were taken from a man aged 55 to 69 with acute or convalescent COVID-19. Each CDR3 is given with its conserved first and last residue. Each record gives: V gene, J gene, clone size, D gene, CDR3 protein. The D gene is left open where the match is weak. Clone size, where shown, is once, few, many, or a class for clones that have expanded.

v_gene: TRBV7-9
j_gene: TRBJ2-1
abundance: -
d_gene: TRBD1
CDR3aa: CASSLDLSDQGVYEQFF

v_gene: TRBV19
j_gene: TRBJ1-5
abundance: -
d_gene: TRBD1
CDR3aa: CASSTRGNNQPQHF

v_gene: TRBV28
j_gene: TRBJ2-1
abundance: once
d_gene: -
CDR3aa: CASSSQASNEQFF

v_gene: TRBV6-2/TRBV6-3
j_gene: TRBJ2-1
abundance: few
d_gene: -
CDR3aa: CASSLTPNEQFF

v_gene: TRBV13
j_gene: TRBJ2-1
abundance: few
d_gene: -
CDR3aa: CASNTGWDEQFF

v_gene: TRBV10-3
j_gene: TRBJ1-5
abundance: -
d_gene: TRBD1
CDR3aa: CAISESGTVNQPQHF

v_gene: TRBV16
j_gene: TRBJ1-5
abundance: -
d_gene: -
CDR3aa: CASSQLFDQPQHF

v_gene: TRBV9
j_gene: TRBJ2-1
abundance: -
d_gene: TRBD2
CDR3aa: CASNPSGEPYNEQFF

v_gene: TRBV3-1/TRBV3-2
j_gene: TRBJ2-2
abundance: -
d_gene: TRBD2
CDR3aa: CASSQEAGGGELFF

v_gene: TRBV6-5
j_gene: TRBJ2-7
abundance: -
d_gene: TRBD1
CDR3aa: CASTYRTGAEQYF

v_gene: TRBV18
j_gene: TRBJ2-5
abundance: -
d_gene: -
CDR3aa: CASSPNDIPQETQYF

v_gene: TRBV24-1
j_gene: TRBJ2-3
abundance: once
d_gene: TRBD2
CDR3aa: CATSDSAGGPYKGTDTQYF

v_gene: TRBV4-3
j_gene: TRBJ2-2
abundance: -
d_gene: -
CDR3aa: CASSREGRTPGELFF

v_gene: TRBV25-1
j_gene: TRBJ1-6
abundance: -
d_gene: -
CDR3aa: CASRQGWYNNSPLHF

v_gene: TRBV5-1
j_gene: TRBJ2-1
abundance: once
d_gene: -
CDR3aa: CASQGDAASYNEQFF

v_gene: TRBV30
j_gene: TRBJ1-3
abundance: -
d_gene: TRBD1
CDR3aa: CAWRDRGNTIYF

v_gene: TRBV5-1
j_gene: TRBJ2-5
abundance: -
d_gene: -
CDR3aa: CASSLSREETQYF

v_gene: TRBV6-2/TRBV6-3
j_gene: TRBJ1-2
abundance: -
d_gene: TRBD1
CDR3aa: CASSFGTDLGYTF

v_gene: TRBV25-1
j_gene: TRBJ2-7
abundance: few
d_gene: -
CDR3aa: CASSDDSTYEQYF

v_gene: TRBV30
j_gene: TRBJ2-7
abundance: -
d_gene: -
CDR3aa: CAWSVSGNHEQYF

v_gene: TRBV9
j_gene: TRBJ2-2
abundance: -
d_gene: TRBD1
CDR3aa: CASSVGSQGSGELFF

v_gene: TRBV28
j_gene: TRBJ2-7
abundance: -
d_gene: -
CDR3aa: CASSPSGEQYF

v_gene: TRBV9
j_gene: TRBJ2-5
abundance: -
d_gene: TRBD1
CDR3aa: CASSVEDRQETQYF

v_gene: TRBV21-1
j_gene: TRBJ1-2
abundance: -
d_gene: -
CDR3aa: CASSKERQGACYGYTF

v_gene: TRBV2
j_gene: TRBJ1-6
abundance: -
d_gene: -
CDR3aa: CASKDSSYNSPLHF

v_gene: TRBV6-2/TRBV6-3
j_gene: TRBJ2-5
abundance: -
d_gene: TRBD2
CDR3aa: CASSYILAGGEMRETQYF

v_gene: TRBV2
j_gene: TRBJ1-2
abundance: few
d_gene: -
CDR3aa: CASRGRGEPYGYTF

v_gene: TRBV11-2
j_gene: TRBJ2-7
abundance: -
d_gene: -
CDR3aa: CASSLGSGYYEQYF

v_gene: TRBV19
j_gene: TRBJ1-2
abundance: -
d_gene: -
CDR3aa: CAGRANYGYTF

v_gene: TRBV4-1
j_gene: TRBJ2-5
abundance: -
d_gene: -
CDR3aa: CASSQDGAAAGSGWETQYF

v_gene: TRBV3-1/TRBV3-2
j_gene: TRBJ1-1
abundance: few
d_gene: TRBD1
CDR3aa: CASSFKGANTEAFF

v_gene: TRBV5-1
j_gene: TRBJ2-1
abundance: few
d_gene: TRBD1
CDR3aa: CASSTGQGRYNEQFF

v_gene: TRBV7-2
j_gene: TRBJ2-2
abundance: -
d_gene: TRBD1
CDR3aa: CASSPRTGTNTGELFF

v_gene: TRBV6-2/TRBV6-3
j_gene: TRBJ2-7
abundance: -
d_gene: TRBD2
CDR3aa: CASSWGLAGGAPYF

v_gene: TRBV28
j_gene: TRBJ2-5
abundance: -
d_gene: TRBD1
CDR3aa: CASRPTGGETQYF

v_gene: TRBV29-1
j_gene: TRBJ2-3
abundance: -
d_gene: -
CDR3aa: CSVEERGSYTDTQYF

v_gene: TRBV29-1
j_gene: TRBJ2-2
abundance: -
d_gene: TRBD2
CDR3aa: CSVVFGASGYYTGELFF

v_gene: TRBV27
j_gene: TRBJ2-4
abundance: -
d_gene: -
CDR3aa: CASSPQGKNIQYF